This T cell receptor (beta chain) was profiled in a study of T cell responses to AZD1222 COVID-19 vaccine. Study-level findings and limits: Clonal diversity was possibly underestimated, and the donors were mostly white British, with more females.

A remark on this clone: Its antigen is undetermined.

This table comes from immunoSEQ multiplex PCR, and its TCRdb copy is limited to in-frame clones, with some not included. The sample includes about 180,000 clones, 70% to 90% of them seen just once. This receptor was obtained from an adult who received the AZD1222 COVID-19 vaccine. The material was peripheral blood, obtained 28 days after the second AZD1222 dose.

The CDR3 protein is CATTRGQGSEAFF. CDR3 sequence (DNA): TGTGCCACCACTAGGGGACAGGGAAGTGAAGCTTTCTTT. The J gene is TRBJ1-1, the V gene TRBV24-1; 9 positions match TRBD1. This CDR3 is 13 amino acids long. Germline V gene sequence: CDR1 KGHDR, CDR2 SFDVKD. With 8 bases clipped from V and 7 bases from J, the junction kept 7 bases outside the gene matches.